This TCR beta chain derives from a study of shared clonotypes between healthy human individuals. Findings and caveats of the study: The four-donor shared clonotypes exceeded non-shared clonotypes in generation probability, with non-shared ones scoring lower.

Turning to this clone: As yet, its antigen is unknown.

About 30,000 T cell genomes (about 210 ng DNA) went into each sorted-subset replicate. Assay: immunoSEQ multiplex PCR; the TCRdb copy retains only in-frame clones and omits some. The sample contains roughly 1.4 million clones, 98% of which appear only once. The CDR3 consists of 13 residues. Germline-derived CDR1 and CDR2 are SGHDT and YYEEEE. V was cut by 1 base and J by 7 bases, with 12 bases left in between. This chain uses TRBV5-6 with TRBJ2-7; D may be TRBD1 or TRBD2 (6 bases each). This clonotype was obtained from a man aged 25-45 years in good health. Sequencing input: naive CD4+ T cells sorted from blood. The subset is: CD45RA+ positively selected. Written as DNA, the CDR3 is TGTGCCAGCAGCTTGCGGGGGCGGCGGGAGCAGTACTTC. This translates into CASSLRGRREQYF.